This T cell receptor (beta chain) was sequenced for a study of PD-1 blockade in classical Hodgkin lymphoma. CDR1 is SEHNR, CDR2 FQNEAQ, per germline (reference sequence). Trimming removed 0 bases from V and 1 base from J, with 11 bases in between. CDR3 length equals 16 residues. The protocol was immunoSEQ multiplex PCR, while the TCRdb copy is restricted to in-frame clones and leaves out a portion. The repertoire includes tens of thousands of clones, 71% of them detected once, and 17% sits in the top ten. All trial patients relapsed after autologous stem cell transplantation. Sequences were derived from peripheral blood mononuclear cells (PBMCs), sampled at baseline. The origin of this receptor is a human donor with classical Hodgkin lymphoma. This chain joins TRBV7-9 and TRBJ2-3; unclear D gene. CDR3 in DNA: TGTGCCAGCAGCTTAGCCACTCTGCAGCGCACAGATACGCAGTATTTT. Its protein is CASSLATLQRTDTQYF.